These 20 T cell receptor beta chains originate from one sample sequenced in a study of cytomegalovirus exposure and HLA in healthy donors. PCR was performed using 60 Vbeta and 13 Jbeta primers. Data came from immunoSEQ multiplex PCR; TCRdb stores just in-frame clones and leaves some out. In the table there are approximately 95,000 clones, under 90% of which are singletons. The material sequenced was PBMCs. These TCRs come from a woman between 70 and 85 years old in good health and CMV-seropositive.

This clone is a singleton in its sample. This rearrangement joins TRBV9 to TRBJ1-3; D call uncertain. The CDR3 runs 15 residues. Trimming removed 2 bases at V and 2 bases at J, with 11 bases between. CDR1 is SGDLS and CDR2 is YYNGEE in the germline V gene. In DNA form, the CDR3 reads TGTGCCAGCAGCGTTAATCACGGGGCTGGAAACACCATATATTTT. As protein: CASSVNHGAGNTIYF.

Only one count was recorded for this clone. The genes are TRBV7-2 and TRBJ2-7; 9 bases are a match to TRBD2. V trimming: 6 bases; J trimming: 6 bases; junction bases outside the gene matches: 15. The CDR3 sequence is 16 residues long. The V gene's germline CDR1 is SGHTA and CDR2 FQGNSA. The CDR3 nucleotides read TGTGCCAGCAGTCCCTCAGGCAGCGGGGGGCTCCGCGAGCAGTACTTC. Translating gives CASSPSGSGGLREQYF.

CDR3 sequence: CASSSYTGVHGELFF. The CDR3 coding sequence is TGTGCCAGCAGCTCCTATACAGGGGTTCACGGGGAGCTGTTTTTT. The rearrangement uses TRBV7-3 and TRBJ2-2, with TRBD1 matching over 7 bases. J was trimmed by 7 bases and V by 4 bases; bases with no gene match: 9. This CDR3 has 15 residues. Germline loops: CDR1 SGHTA, CDR2 FQGTGA.

The chain joins TRBV19 to TRBJ2-7; 7 bases align to TRBD1. The V and J ends lost 7 bases and 4 bases, in that order; junction bases with no gene match: 10. The CDR3 covers 14 residues. Germline V gene data show CDR1 as LNHDA and CDR2 as SQIVND (reference sequence). CDR3 coding DNA: TGTGCCAGTAAGGAAACAGGGGAAGTATACGAGCAGTACTTC. This gives the protein CASKETGEVYEQYF.

V is TRBV7-2 and J is TRBJ1-6, with D tentatively TRBD1 (6 bases). CDR1 and CDR2 (germline): SGHTA, FQGNSA. The CDR3 length is 13 residues. Trimming removed 5 bases at V and 7 bases at J, with 9 bases between. CDR3 sequence (DNA): TGTGCCAGCAGCCCTACAGGGAATTCACCCCTCCACTTT. This codes for CASSPTGNSPLHF.

This chain links TRBV9 with TRBJ1-1, with 7 bases that match TRBD1. Germline-derived CDR1 and CDR2 are SGDLS and YYNGEE. Trimming took 6 bases from V and 1 from J; bases not matched to a gene: 6. The CDR3 length is 14 residues. In nucleotides, the CDR3 is TGTGCCAGCACCCGACAGGGCTCGAACACTGAAGCTTTCTTT. Its protein is CASTRQGSNTEAFF. The complete variable domain, with remaining parts taken from reference TRBV9 and TRBJ1-1, reads DSGVTQTPKHLITATGQRVTLRCSPRSGDLSVYWYQQSLDQGLQFLIQYYNGEERAKGNILERFSAQQFPDLHSELNLSSLELGDSALYFCASTRQGSNTEAFFGQGTRLTVV.

The chain combines TRBV30 with TRBJ1-1; TRBD1 is a possible D gene (5 bases). The V end was cut by 4 bases, the J end by 4 bases, with 19 bases between. CDR3 size: 15 residues. Looked up from germline, CDR1 is GTSNPN and CDR2 is SVGIG (reference sequence). CDR3 amino acids: CAWTFGGIVGTEAFF. CDR3 bases: TGTGCCTGGACCTTTGGGGGGATCGTAGGCACTGAAGCTTTCTTT.

The J gene is TRBJ1-2, the V gene TRBV19; no reliable D call. Germline CDR1 reads LNHDA; CDR2 reads SQIVND (reference sequence). CDR3 length: 15 residues. Trimming took 2 bases from V and 6 from J, leaving 16 bases between them. As DNA, the CDR3 is TGTGCCAGTAGTATATCTCGAGGCAGTCCCCATGGCTACACCTTC. Translated, it gives CASSISRGSPHGYTF.

The chain employs TRBV7-2 and TRBJ1-1; tentative D call: TRBD1 (6 bases). The CDR3 totals 14 residues. Trimming cost V 2 bases and J 1 base, with 8 bases left between them. The V gene's germline CDR1 is SGHTA and CDR2 FQGNSA. The CDR3 region has the DNA TGTGCCAGCAGCTTATCGGACAGGAACACTGAAGCTTTCTTT. Residues: CASSLSDRNTEAFF.

This rearrangement joins TRBV5-1 to TRBJ2-1, with TRBD2 matching over 9 bases. The V gene's germline CDR1 is SGHRS and CDR2 YFSETQ. This CDR3 contains 15 residues. V was clipped by 7 bases and J by 3 bases; unmatched bases: 8. The CDR3 DNA follows: TGCGCCAGCGGGGTGGGGACTAGCCTCTACAATGAGCAGTTCTTC. It specifies CASGVGTSLYNEQFF. The full variable domain, in which reference TRBV5-1 and TRBJ2-1 provide the parts outside the CDR3, is KAGVTQTPRYLIKTRGQQVTLSCSPISGHRSVSWYQQTPGQGLQFLFEYFSETQRNKGNFPGRFSGRQFSNSRSEMNVSTLELGDSALYLCASGVGTSLYNEQFFGPGTRLTVL.

The sample holds one count of this clone. The J gene is TRBJ2-7, the V gene TRBV11-2; D gene ambiguous. Trimming removed 4 bases from V and 4 bases from J, with 8 bases in between. CDR3 length: 12 amino acids. Germline V CDR1 and CDR2: SGHAT, FQNNGV. DNA of the CDR3: TGTGCCAGCAGCTCGGGTTCATACGAGCAGTACTTC. Protein sequence: CASSSGSYEQYF. Using reference TRBV11-2 and TRBJ2-7 for the parts outside the CDR3, the full variable domain is EAGVAQSPRYKIIEKRQSVAFWCNPISGHATLYWYQQILGQGPKLLIQFQNNGVVDDSQLPKDRFSAERLKGVDSTLKIQPAKLEDSAVYLCASSSGSYEQYFGPGTRLTVT.

The chain links TRBV9 to TRBJ1-4; 7 positions agree with TRBD1. V lost 4 bases and J lost 4; bases outside the gene matches: 10. The CDR3 is 16 amino acids. CDR1 is SGDLS, CDR2 YYNGEE, per germline. CDR3 bases: TGTGCCAGCAGCAACTTTGGGACAGCGAATAATGAAAAACTGTTTTTT. It is translated as CASSNFGTANNEKLFF.

This chain links TRBV28 with TRBJ1-1; tentatively, D is TRBD1 (6 bases). The V end was cut by 3 bases, the J end by 5 bases, with 13 bases between. This CDR3 has 14 amino acids. Germline V CDR1 and CDR2: MDHEN, SYDVKM. The CDR3 region has the DNA TGTGCCAGCAGTTTGAGTCAGGGGATAACTGAAGCTTTCTTT. This translates into CASSLSQGITEAFF.

The rearrangement uses TRBV4-2 and TRBJ2-2; D might be TRBD2 (6 bases). CDR3 length: 16 amino acids. Germline CDR1 and CDR2: LGHNA and YNFKEQ. Trimming took off 1 base at V and 1 base at J, with 10 bases between the two ends. The CDR3 coding sequence is TGTGCCAGCAGCCAAGTAGCTAGCGTGAACACCGGGGAGCTGTTTTTT. Its protein is CASSQVASVNTGELFF.

This chain uses TRBV6-5 with TRBJ2-5; no firm D call. The CDR3 spans 14 residues. Germline V gene lookup returns CDR1 MNHEY and CDR2 SVGAGI. Deletions cut 6 bases from V and 2 bases from J, with 13 bases between. The CDR3 sequence is CASSHTAPQETQYF. The CDR3 bases are TGTGCCAGCAGCCACACAGCCCCACAAGAGACCCAGTACTTC.

The V and J genes are TRBV14 and TRBJ2-5; 13 nucleotides match TRBD2. Germline CDR1 and CDR2: SGHDN and FVKESK. The J segment lost 5 bases and the V segment lost 3 bases, leaving 0 bases of the junction unmatched. The CDR3 is 14 amino acids. The CDR3 DNA sequence: TGTGCCAGCAGCCAGGGACTAGCGGGGGAGACCCAGTACTTC. Protein product: CASSQGLAGETQYF.

V is TRBV5-1 and J is TRBJ2-3, with TRBD2 matching over 9 bases. The germline V gene has CDR1 SGHRS and CDR2 YFSETQ. The CDR3 spans 16 residues. Trimming removed 1 base from V and 5 bases from J; junction bases left unmatched: 8. CDR3 nucleotides: TGCGCCAGCAGCTTGAAGGCGGGAGGGCTGGTAGATACGCAGTATTTT. Translating it yields CASSLKAGGLVDTQYF.

The CDR3 spells CASSQDLRGGYEQYF. DNA of the CDR3: TGTGCCAGCAGCCAAGATCTCCGCGGAGGATACGAGCAGTACTTC. V is TRBV4-2 and J is TRBJ2-7; D is perhaps TRBD2 (5 bases). Germline CDR1 reads LGHNA; CDR2 reads YNFKEQ. The CDR3 is 15 amino acids. The V and J ends lost 0 bases and 4 bases respectively, with 13 bases between them.

The table lists this clone with a count of one. The rearrangement links TRBV4-3 to TRBJ1-2, with 12 bases aligning to TRBD1. The CDR3 contains 19 residues. Germline-derived CDR1 and CDR2 are LGHNA and YSLEER. V lost 0 bases to trimming and J lost 2 bases; unmatched junction nucleotides: 10. The CDR3 sequence: CASSQDAGTGGGLNYGYTF. In DNA, the CDR3 is TGCGCCAGCAGCCAAGATGCCGGGACAGGGGGCGGGCTAAACTATGGCTACACCTTC.

This clone turned up a few times. The chain is built from TRBV5-4 and TRBJ2-7, with D perhaps matching TRBD1 (6 bases). The CDR3 is 12 residues long. Germline V lookup: CDR1 SGHNT, CDR2 YYREEE (reference sequence). V dropped 4 bases and J dropped 3 bases, with 8 bases sitting between them. The CDR3 loop reads CASSVDSYEQYF. The DNA for the CDR3 is TGTGCCAGCAGCGTGGACAGCTACGAGCAGTACTTC.